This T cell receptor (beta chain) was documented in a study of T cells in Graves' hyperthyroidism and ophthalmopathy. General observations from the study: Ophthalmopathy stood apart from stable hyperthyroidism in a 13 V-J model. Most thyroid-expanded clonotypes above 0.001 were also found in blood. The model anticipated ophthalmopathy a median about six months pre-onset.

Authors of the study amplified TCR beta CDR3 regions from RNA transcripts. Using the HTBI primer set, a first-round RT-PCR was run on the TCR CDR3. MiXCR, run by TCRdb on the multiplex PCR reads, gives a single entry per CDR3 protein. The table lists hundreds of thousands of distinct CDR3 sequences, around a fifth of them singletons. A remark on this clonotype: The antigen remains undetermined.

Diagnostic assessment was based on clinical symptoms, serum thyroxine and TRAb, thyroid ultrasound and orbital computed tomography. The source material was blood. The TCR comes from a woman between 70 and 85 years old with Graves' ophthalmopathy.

The CDR3, as DNA: TGTGCCAGCAACACAGGATTTCTCCATGAAAAACTGTTTTTT. This gives the protein CASNTGFLHEKLFF. The chain is built from TRBV2 and TRBJ1-4, with D maybe TRBD1 (5 bases). The CDR3 runs to 14 residues. Germline values: CDR1 SNHLY, CDR2 FYNNEI. V gave up 7 bases and J gave up 6 bases, with 15 bases separating them. Together with reference TRBV2 and TRBJ1-4, the CDR3 gives the full variable domain: EPEVTQTPSHQVTQMGQEVILRCVPISNHLYFYWYRQILGQKVEFLVSFYNNEISEKSEIFDDQFSVERPDGSNFTLKIRSTKLEDSAMYFCASNTGFLHEKLFFGSGTQLSVL.